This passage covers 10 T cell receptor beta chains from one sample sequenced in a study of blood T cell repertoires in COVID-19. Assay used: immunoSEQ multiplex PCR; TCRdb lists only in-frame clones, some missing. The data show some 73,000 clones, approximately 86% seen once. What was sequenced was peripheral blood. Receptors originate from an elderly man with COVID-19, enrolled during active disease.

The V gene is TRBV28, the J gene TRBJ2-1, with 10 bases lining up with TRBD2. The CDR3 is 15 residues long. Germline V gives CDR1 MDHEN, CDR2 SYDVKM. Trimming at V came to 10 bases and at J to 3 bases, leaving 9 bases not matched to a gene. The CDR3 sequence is CATLVAGGNYNEQFF. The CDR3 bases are TGTGCCACCCTGGTAGCGGGGGGAAACTACAATGAGCAGTTCTTC. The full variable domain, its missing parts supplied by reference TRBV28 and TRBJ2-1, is DVKVTQSSRYLVKRTGEKVFLECVQDMDHENMFWYRQDPGLGLRLIYFSYDVKMKEKGDIPEGYSVSREKKERFSLILESASTNQTSMYLCATLVAGGNYNEQFFGPGTRLTVL.

CDR3 loop: CASSPSERSWDIQYF. The DNA for the CDR3 is TGTGCCAGCAGCCCCTCAGAGAGGTCTTGGGACATTCAGTACTTC. This rearrangement joins TRBV6-2 or TRBV6-3 to TRBJ2-4; no reliable D call. The CDR3 loop spans 15 amino acids. Trimming pared 6 bases from V and 8 bases from J, leaving 20 bases between. Germline CDR1 and CDR2: MNHEY and SVGEGT.

The CDR3 loop is CASSPGQGRDEQYF. The CDR3 DNA reads TGCGCCAGCAGCCCGGGACAGGGGAGGGACGAGCAGTACTTC. The chain links TRBV5-1 to TRBJ2-7, with 10 positions matching TRBD1. Germline trimming cut 4 bases from V and 5 bases from J; bases unmatched to any gene: 6. The CDR3 is made up of 14 amino acids. Germline values: CDR1 SGHRS, CDR2 YFSETQ.

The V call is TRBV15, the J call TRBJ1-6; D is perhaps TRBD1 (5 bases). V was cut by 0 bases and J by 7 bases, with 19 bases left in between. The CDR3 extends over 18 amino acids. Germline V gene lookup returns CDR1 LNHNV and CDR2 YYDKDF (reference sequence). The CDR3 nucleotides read TGTGCCACCAGCAGAGATCTTATTGCCAAGACAGTCAATTCACCCCTCCACTTT. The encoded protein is CATSRDLIAKTVNSPLHF.

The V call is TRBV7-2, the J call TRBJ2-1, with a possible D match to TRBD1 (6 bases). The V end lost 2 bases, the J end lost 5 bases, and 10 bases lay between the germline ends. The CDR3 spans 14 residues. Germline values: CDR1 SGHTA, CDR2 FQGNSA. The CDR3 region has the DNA TGTGCCAGCAGCTTACGGGACACCCACAATGAGCAGTTCTTC. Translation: CASSLRDTHNEQFF.

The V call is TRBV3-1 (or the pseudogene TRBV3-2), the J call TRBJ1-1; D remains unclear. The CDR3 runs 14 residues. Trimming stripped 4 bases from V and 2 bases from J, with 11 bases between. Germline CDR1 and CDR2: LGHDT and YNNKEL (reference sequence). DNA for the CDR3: TGTGCCAGCAGCCTCCTGAGGTCAAACACTGAAGCTTTCTTT. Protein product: CASSLLRSNTEAFF.

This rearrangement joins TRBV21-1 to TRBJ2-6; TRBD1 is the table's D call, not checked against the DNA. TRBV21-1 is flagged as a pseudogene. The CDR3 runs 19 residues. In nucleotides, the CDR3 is TGTGCCAGCAGCAAAGGATCCCGGGACAGGGTTGAGGGGGCCAACGTCCTGACTTTC. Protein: CASSKGSRDRVEGANVLTF.

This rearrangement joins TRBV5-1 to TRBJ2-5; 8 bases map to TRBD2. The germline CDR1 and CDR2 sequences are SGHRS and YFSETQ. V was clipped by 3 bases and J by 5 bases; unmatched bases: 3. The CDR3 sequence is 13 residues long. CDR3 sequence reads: CASSSGREETQYF. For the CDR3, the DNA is TGCGCCAGCAGCTCCGGGAGGGAGGAGACCCAGTACTTC.

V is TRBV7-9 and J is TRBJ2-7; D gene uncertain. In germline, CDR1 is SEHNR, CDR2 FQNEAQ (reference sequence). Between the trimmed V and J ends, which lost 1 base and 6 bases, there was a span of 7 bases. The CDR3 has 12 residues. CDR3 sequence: CASSLGSSEQYF. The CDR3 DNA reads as TGTGCCAGCAGCTTAGGGAGTTCCGAGCAGTACTTC. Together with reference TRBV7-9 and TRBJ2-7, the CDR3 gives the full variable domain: DTGVSQNPRHKITKRGQNVTFRCDPISEHNRLYWYRQTLGQGPEFLTYFQNEAQLEKSRLLSDRFSAERPKGSFSTLEIQRTEQGDSAMYLCASSLGSSEQYFGPGTRLTVT.

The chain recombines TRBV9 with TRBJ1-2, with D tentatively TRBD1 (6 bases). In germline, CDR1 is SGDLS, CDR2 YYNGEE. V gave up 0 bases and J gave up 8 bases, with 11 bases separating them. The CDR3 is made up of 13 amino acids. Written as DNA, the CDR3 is TGTGCCAGCAGCGTAGAGGGGGGGTACGGCTACACCTTC. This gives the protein CASSVEGGYGYTF. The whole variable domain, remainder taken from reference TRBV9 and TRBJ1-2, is DSGVTQTPKHLITATGQRVTLRCSPRSGDLSVYWYQQSLDQGLQFLIQYYNGEERAKGNILERFSAQQFPDLHSELNLSSLELGDSALYFCASSVEGGYGYTFGSGTRLTVV.